Each of the 18 T cell receptor beta chains below was sequenced from the same sample in a study of cytomegalovirus exposure and HLA in healthy donors. Both 60 Vbeta primers and 13 Jbeta primers went into the PCR. Profiled with immunoSEQ multiplex PCR; TCRdb holds only in-frame clones, not every one. The sample consists of 50,000 or so clones, around 73% of them appearing once. Sequenced material: PBMCs. The receptor set was obtained from a woman between 40 and 55 years old in good health and CMV-seropositive.

The chain has TRBV6-5 and TRBJ2-2, with unresolved D. The ends were cut back, 5 bases at V and 5 bases at J, with 9 bases in the middle. The CDR3 is 13 amino acids. CDR1 is MNHEY and CDR2 is SVGAGI in the germline V gene. DNA of the CDR3: TGTGCCAGCAGTGCCACACGTACCGGGGAGCTGTTTTTT. It codes for CASSATRTGELFF.

The genes are TRBV7-2 and TRBJ1-2; D is uncertain. The CDR3 totals 13 residues. Germline lookup yields CDR1 SGHTA and CDR2 FQGNSA. V was pared by 5 bases and J by 8 bases, with 15 bases between. The CDR3 DNA sequence: TGTGCCAGCAGCCCTCGAACAGATTTAGGCTACACCTTC. The encoded protein is CASSPRTDLGYTF.

Only a few counts were recorded for this clone. V and J are TRBV7-2 and TRBJ1-3; no definite D call. CDR3 length: 13 residues. V lost 5 bases to trimming and J lost 0 bases, with 5 bases between them. CDR1 is SGHTA, CDR2 FQGNSA, per germline. CDR3 sequence reads: CASSRSSGNTIYF. DNA for the CDR3: TGTGCCAGCAGCCGGAGCTCTGGAAACACCATATATTTT.

This chain connects TRBV6-4 to TRBJ2-7; the D gene is possibly TRBD2 (6 bases). The V gene's germline CDR1 is MRHNA and CDR2 SNTAGT. The CDR3 covers 15 residues. V was trimmed by 8 bases and J by 2 bases, leaving 19 bases between them. CDR3 DNA sequence: TGTGCCAGCCAGGTAGGGGACTTAAAGCCCTACGAGCAGTACTTC. Protein product: CASQVGDLKPYEQYF.

The chain combines TRBV28 with TRBJ1-5; D is unresolved. Germline-derived CDR1 and CDR2 are MDHEN and SYDVKM. V was shortened by 2 bases and J by 7 bases, with 15 bases between the two germline ends. The CDR3 is made up of 15 amino acids. Here the CDR3 DNA reads TGTGCCAGCAGTTTACCCGGGTCTCGGGTCCAGCCCCAGCATTTT. It encodes CASSLPGSRVQPQHF.

There are a few counts of this clone. The V and J genes are TRBV13 and TRBJ1-2, with 7 bases matching TRBD1. This CDR3 contains 16 residues. V shed 5 bases and J 2 bases; nucleotides not matched to a gene: 11. Germline V gene sequence: CDR1 PRHDT, CDR2 FYEKMQ (reference sequence). The CDR3: CASSLPPAQGNYGYTF. DNA of the CDR3: TGTGCCAGCAGCCTACCCCCTGCACAGGGGAACTATGGCTACACCTTC.

The gene calls are TRBV7-2 and TRBJ2-5; 9 bases line up with TRBD1. Losses at the gene ends were 2 bases for V and 4 bases for J; bases not matched to a gene: 5. The germline V gene encodes CDR1 SGHTA and CDR2 FQGNSA. The CDR3 totals 15 residues. CDR3 bases: TGTGCCAGCAGCTTATACAGGGGGCTTGGAGAGACCCAGTACTTC. Protein product: CASSLYRGLGETQYF. The full variable domain, its missing parts supplied by reference TRBV7-2 and TRBJ2-5, is GAGVSQSPSNKVTEKGKDVELRCDPISGHTALYWYRQSLGQGLEFLIYFQGNSAPDKSGLPSDRFSAERTGGSVSTLTIQRTQQEDSAVYLCASSLYRGLGETQYFGPGTRLLVL.

This clone occurred once. The genes are TRBV11-2 and TRBJ2-7, with D possibly being TRBD1 (6 bases). V was clipped by 1 base and J by 2 bases, with 9 bases between them. The germline gives CDR1 SGHAT, CDR2 FQNNGV. The CDR3 covers 14 residues. Here the CDR3 DNA reads TGTGCCAGCAGCTTAGGAGCAGGGGCCTACGAGCAGTACTTC. Protein sequence: CASSLGAGAYEQYF.

The chain recombines TRBV4-2 with TRBJ2-5; perhaps TRBD2 as D (5 bases). Trimming cost V 4 bases and J 4 bases, with 10 bases left between them. Per the germline V gene, CDR1 is LGHNA and CDR2 is YNFKEQ. The CDR3 runs to 13 residues. The CDR3 loop is CASSPSAGETQYF. The DNA of the CDR3 is TGTGCCAGCAGCCCATCGGCGGGAGAGACCCAGTACTTC.

This chain uses TRBV7-6 with TRBJ2-1; D call uncertain. Per the germline V gene, CDR1 is SGHVS and CDR2 is FNYEAQ. V lost 0 bases and J 0 bases, leaving 12 bases between the germline ends. The CDR3 has 17 amino acids. The CDR3 coding sequence is TGTGCCAGCAGCTTAGCCTCCAGCGCCGGCTCCTACAATGAGCAGTTCTTC. Protein: CASSLASSAGSYNEQFF.

V is TRBV18 and J is TRBJ2-7; D not certain. The CDR3 sequence is 14 residues long. V lost 0 bases to trimming and J lost 2 bases, with 8 bases between them. The germline V gene has CDR1 KGHSH and CDR2 LQKENI. The CDR3 region is CASSPPSVAYEQYF. As DNA, the CDR3 is TGTGCCAGCTCACCACCCTCCGTTGCCTACGAGCAGTACTTC.

This sequence joins TRBV7-9 and TRBJ1-5, with 8 bases aligning to TRBD1. The CDR3 sequence is 14 residues long. V shed 5 bases and J 1 base; nucleotides not matched to a gene: 1. Germline CDR1 SEHNR, CDR2 FQNEAQ (reference sequence). Written as DNA, the CDR3 is TGTGCCAGCAGCCGGACAGGGAGCAATCAGCCCCAGCATTTT. Translated: CASSRTGSNQPQHF.

The V and J genes are TRBV5-1 and TRBJ2-3; 7 nucleotides line up with TRBD1. Germline CDR1 and CDR2: SGHRS and YFSETQ. The V and J ends lost 4 bases and 2 bases, in that order; junction bases with no gene match: 7. CDR3 size: 15 residues. The CDR3 is CASSPLTGNTDTQYF. In nucleotides, the CDR3 is TGCGCCAGCAGCCCGCTGACAGGGAACACAGATACGCAGTATTTT.

The chain combines TRBV7-9 with TRBJ1-1; 7 nucleotides agree with TRBD1. This CDR3 has 15 amino acids. Per the germline V gene, CDR1 is SEHNR and CDR2 is FQNEAQ (reference sequence). J gave up 3 bases and V 5 bases, and 9 bases lay outside the gene matches. The CDR3 DNA follows: TGTGCCAGCAGCCGAGACAGGGTAACGGACACTGAAGCTTTCTTT. Amino acid sequence: CASSRDRVTDTEAFF. Full variable domain (missing parts from reference TRBV7-9 and TRBJ1-1): DTGVSQNPRHKITKRGQNVTFRCDPISEHNRLYWYRQTLGQGPEFLTYFQNEAQLEKSRLLSDRFSAERPKGSFSTLEIQRTEQGDSAMYLCASSRDRVTDTEAFFGQGTRLTVV.

V gene TRBV6-5 combines with J gene TRBJ2-3; TRBD2 agrees at 8 bases. CDR3 length equals 12 residues. Germline V gives CDR1 MNHEY, CDR2 SVGAGI. CDR3 loop: CSAGGALDTQYF. The CDR3 nucleotides read TGTAGCGCCGGGGGGGCGTTGGATACGCAGTATTTT.

The chain has TRBV5-1 and TRBJ2-7, with no clear D. This CDR3 comprises 14 residues. Trimming shortened V by 4 bases and J by 0 bases, and 11 bases separated the two germline ends. Germline V gives CDR1 SGHRS, CDR2 YFSETQ. CDR3 in DNA: TGCGCCAGCAGCCTAGGTGAGCGCTCCTACGAGCAGTACTTC. Residues: CASSLGERSYEQYF. The full variable domain, its missing parts supplied by reference TRBV5-1 and TRBJ2-7, is KAGVTQTPRYLIKTRGQQVTLSCSPISGHRSVSWYQQTPGQGLQFLFEYFSETQRNKGNFPGRFSGRQFSNSRSEMNVSTLELGDSALYLCASSLGERSYEQYFGPGTRLTVT.

The chain combines TRBV12-5 with TRBJ1-6; perhaps TRBD1 as D (6 bases). From germline, CDR1 is LGHNT and CDR2 FRNRAP. Trimming shortened V by 3 bases and J by 7 bases, and 7 bases separated the two germline ends. The CDR3 is 13 residues long. The CDR3 is CASGFTGNSPLHF. CDR3 sequence (DNA): TGTGCTAGTGGTTTCACAGGGAATTCACCCCTCCACTTT.

The chain uses TRBV5-1 and TRBJ2-7, with TRBD2 identical over 7 bases. The CDR3 is 14 amino acids. The germline V gene encodes CDR1 SGHRS and CDR2 YFSETQ. The J segment lost 3 bases and the V segment lost 4 bases, leaving 7 bases of the junction unmatched. The CDR3 spells CASSASGVVYEQYF. The CDR3 nucleotides read TGCGCCAGCAGCGCCAGCGGGGTGGTCTACGAGCAGTACTTC.